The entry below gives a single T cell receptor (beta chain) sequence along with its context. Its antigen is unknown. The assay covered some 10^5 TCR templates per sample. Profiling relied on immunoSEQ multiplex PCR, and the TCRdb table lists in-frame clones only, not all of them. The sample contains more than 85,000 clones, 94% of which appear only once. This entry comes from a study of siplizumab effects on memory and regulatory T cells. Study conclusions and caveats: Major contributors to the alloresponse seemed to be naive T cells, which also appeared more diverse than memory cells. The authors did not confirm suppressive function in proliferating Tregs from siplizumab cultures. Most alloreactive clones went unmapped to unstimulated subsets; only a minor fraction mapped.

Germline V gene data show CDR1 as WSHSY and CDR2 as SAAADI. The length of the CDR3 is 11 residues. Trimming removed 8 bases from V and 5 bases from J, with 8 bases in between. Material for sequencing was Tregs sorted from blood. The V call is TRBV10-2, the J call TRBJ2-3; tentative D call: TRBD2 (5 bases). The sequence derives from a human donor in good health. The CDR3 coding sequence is TGCGCCAGCCGGGCGGGAGATACGCAGTATTTT. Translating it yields CASRAGDTQYF.